Following are 25 T cell receptor beta chains from one sample sequenced in a study of beta chain features in type 1 diabetes. Expressed TCRB transcripts got sequenced, as all isolated RNA was reverse transcribed. Measured with immunoSEQ multiplex PCR; TCRdb has only the in-frame clones, and not every one. The data hold approximately 730,000 clones, with around an eighth observed a single time. Their antigen targets remain unknown. Study conclusions and caveats: TCRB CDR3s from Type 1 diabetes patients were moderately but significantly shorter in all four CD4+ subsets.

Sequencing used naive CD4+ T cells from blood. Receptor source: a man aged 18 to 30 with type 1 diabetes.

The chain is built from TRBV7-2 and TRBJ2-3; D gene ambiguous. Germline V CDR1 and CDR2: SGHTA, FQGNSA. Trimming took off 1 base at V and 0 bases at J, with 11 bases between the two ends. The CDR3 sequence is 16 residues long. CDR3 bases: TGTGCCAGCAGCTTAGGCTTCCTGGGGAGCACAGATACGCAGTATTTT. Protein product: CASSLGFLGSTDTQYF.

The chain joins TRBV6-1 to TRBJ2-3; D assignment may be TRBD1 or TRBD2 (5 bases each). Germline V CDR1 and CDR2: MNHNS, SASEGT. V lost 6 bases, J lost 0 bases, and 10 bases lay in between. The CDR3 totals 14 residues. CDR3 nucleotide sequence: TGTGCCAGCAGCCTAGGGGAGAGCACAGATACGCAGTATTTT. Protein product: CASSLGESTDTQYF.

The genes are TRBV20-1 and TRBJ2-7; D unresolved. The V gene's germline CDR1 is DFQATT and CDR2 SNEGSKA (reference sequence). V dropped 4 bases and J dropped 5 bases, with 3 bases sitting between them. The CDR3 runs 9 residues. The CDR3: CSANNEQYF. The CDR3, as DNA: TGCAGTGCTAACAACGAGCAGTACTTC.

This chain connects TRBV6-1 to TRBJ2-3; unclear D gene. Trimming removed 4 bases from V and 2 bases from J, with 10 bases in between. This CDR3 has 14 residues. Germline CDR1 MNHNS, CDR2 SASEGT. Here the CDR3 reads CASSGGVHTDTQYF. The DNA of the CDR3 is TGTGCCAGCAGTGGAGGAGTTCACACAGATACGCAGTATTTT.

V gene TRBV30 combines with J gene TRBJ1-5; unclear D gene. This CDR3 spans 14 amino acids. With 0 bases removed from V and 2 bases from J, the gap between germline ends came to 8 bases. CDR1 GTSNPN and CDR2 SVGIG come from the germline V gene (reference sequence). As DNA, the CDR3 is TGTGCCTGGAGTGTACCCCAGGGCAATCAGCCCCAGCATTTT. Protein sequence: CAWSVPQGNQPQHF.

The chain has TRBV7-8 and TRBJ1-2; the D is unclear. V was clipped by 1 base and J by 4 bases, with 4 bases between them. Germline CDR1 reads SGHVS; CDR2 reads FQNEAQ. The CDR3 totals 12 residues. CDR3 in amino acids: CASSLVAYGYTF. The CDR3 DNA is TGTGCCAGCAGCTTAGTCGCCTATGGCTACACCTTC.

This clone was counted only a few times. The V and J genes are TRBV5-1 and TRBJ2-3; 7 positions match TRBD1. The CDR3 totals 15 residues. The germline V gene encodes CDR1 SGHRS and CDR2 YFSETQ. With 9 bases clipped from V and 1 base from J, the junction kept 11 bases outside the gene matches. The CDR3: CATQGTASGTDTQYF. The CDR3 nucleotides read TGCGCCACACAGGGGACAGCTTCAGGCACAGATACGCAGTATTTT. The full variable domain, in which reference TRBV5-1 and TRBJ2-3 provide the parts outside the CDR3, is KAGVTQTPRYLIKTRGQQVTLSCSPISGHRSVSWYQQTPGQGLQFLFEYFSETQRNKGNFPGRFSGRQFSNSRSEMNVSTLELGDSALYLCATQGTASGTDTQYFGPGTRLTVL.

The genes are TRBV30 and TRBJ2-1; D may correspond to TRBD1 or TRBD2 (5 bases each). Germline loops: CDR1 GTSNPN, CDR2 SVGIG (reference sequence). The V end was cut by 0 bases, the J end by 8 bases, with 14 bases between. The CDR3 runs 14 residues. The CDR3 DNA reads as TGTGCCTGGAGTGTCGGCCTATCGGGACATGAGCAGTTCTTC. Translated, it gives CAWSVGLSGHEQFF.

A few counts support this clone. The chain carries TRBV27 and TRBJ1-4; TRBD1 is a possible D gene (5 bases). Trimming took 5 bases from V and 3 from J, leaving 13 bases between them. CDR3 size: 15 residues. Germline lookup yields CDR1 MNHEY and CDR2 SMNVEV (reference sequence). The CDR3 DNA reads as TGTGCCAGCAGTCCCCGTTGGGGGGCTAATGAAAAACTGTTTTTT. Encoded protein: CASSPRWGANEKLFF. Using reference TRBV27 and TRBJ1-4 for the parts outside the CDR3, the full variable domain is EAQVTQNPRYLITVTGKKLTVTCSQNMNHEYMSWYRQDPGLGLRQIYYSMNVEVTDKGDVPEGYKVSRKEKRNFPLILESPSPNQTSLYFCASSPRWGANEKLFFGSGTQLSVL.

The chain recombines TRBV5-1 with TRBJ2-3; D not resolved. In germline, CDR1 is SGHRS, CDR2 YFSETQ. The V gene lost 0 bases and the J gene lost 0 bases, with 8 bases spanning the gap. The CDR3 totals 15 residues. CDR3 bases: TGCGCCAGCAGCTTGGAGTTGAGTAGCACAGATACGCAGTATTTT. Amino acids: CASSLELSSTDTQYF.

This clone was counted a few times. V and J are TRBV30 and TRBJ2-3, with D perhaps matching TRBD1 (6 bases). Germline CDR1 and CDR2: GTSNPN and SVGIG (reference sequence). V lost 1 base to trimming and J lost 4 bases, with 6 bases between them. The CDR3 runs 12 residues. The CDR3 DNA sequence: TGTGCCTGGAGTGGGGGGCCAGATACGCAGTATTTT. As protein: CAWSGGPDTQYF.

The genes are TRBV5-1 and TRBJ1-5, with 11 positions matching TRBD1. Unmatched junction bases numbered 4, after V lost 4 bases and J lost 1 base. This CDR3 region has 16 residues. Germline CDR1 SGHRS, CDR2 YFSETQ. CDR3 region: CASSLGTGGSNQPQHF. CDR3 bases: TGCGCCAGCAGCCTAGGGACAGGGGGAAGCAATCAGCCCCAGCATTTT.

The chain carries TRBV30 and TRBJ2-7, with 10 bases aligning to TRBD1. CDR1 and CDR2 from the germline V gene are GTSNPN and SVGIG (reference sequence). With 4 bases clipped from V and 2 bases from J, the junction kept 5 bases outside the gene matches. CDR3 length: 14 residues. CDR3 amino acids: CAWTTGQGTYEQYF. In DNA, the CDR3 is TGTGCCTGGACCACGGGACAGGGGACCTACGAGCAGTACTTC.

This clone was counted between two and nine times. The chain combines TRBV30 with TRBJ1-2, with D maybe TRBD1 (5 bases). Germline V gene lookup returns CDR1 GTSNPN and CDR2 SVGIG (reference sequence). The V end was cut by 0 bases, the J end by 6 bases, with 8 bases between. The CDR3 is made up of 12 amino acids. DNA for the CDR3: TGTGCCTGGAGTGTTGGGGCTCATGGCTACACCTTC. Its translation is CAWSVGAHGYTF.

The chain recombines TRBV12-5 with TRBJ2-1; no firm D call. Per germline, CDR1 LGHNT and CDR2 FRNRAP. The CDR3 covers 16 residues. Trimming left V 0 bases short and J 0 bases short, with 9 bases between. The DNA of the CDR3 is TGTGCTAGTGGTTTGGTACTAACCAGCTCCTACAATGAGCAGTTCTTC. This sequence encodes CASGLVLTSSYNEQFF. Variable domain in full (rest from reference TRBV12-5 and TRBJ2-1): DARVTQTPRHKVTEMGQEVTMRCQPILGHNTVFWYRQTMMQGLELLAYFRNRAPLDDSGMPKDRFSAEMPDATLATLKIQPSEPRDSAVYFCASGLVLTSSYNEQFFGPGTRLTVL.

This clone was picked up a small number of times. This chain connects TRBV7-9 to TRBJ2-5; D is uncertain. V was cut by 8 bases and J by 3 bases, with 10 bases left in between. The CDR3 is 12 amino acids. CDR1 is SEHNR and CDR2 is FQNEAQ in the germline V gene (reference sequence). The CDR3 sequence is CASFSLEETQYF. In DNA form, the CDR3 reads TGTGCCAGCTTTAGCTTAGAAGAGACCCAGTACTTC.

The chain has TRBV18 and TRBJ1-2; 10 bases agree with TRBD1. Germline CDR1 reads KGHSH; CDR2 reads LQKENI. J lost 3 bases, V lost 3 bases, and 4 bases had no gene match. CDR3 length: 15 residues. CDR3 DNA: TGTGCCAGCTCACCCGGGACAGGGGTATACTATGGCTACACCTTC. Its translation: CASSPGTGVYYGYTF. Drawing the rest from reference TRBV18 and TRBJ1-2, the complete variable domain is NAGVMQNPRHLVRRRGQEARLRCSPMKGHSHVYWYRQLPEEGLKFMVYLQKENIIDESGMPKERFSAEFPKEGPSILRIQQVVRGDSAAYFCASSPGTGVYYGYTFGSGTRLTVV.

The CDR3 region is CAITDSRAYEQYF. In nucleotides, the CDR3 is TGTGCCATCACAGACAGCCGAGCCTACGAGCAGTACTTC. The J gene is TRBJ2-7, the V gene TRBV10-3; D is possibly TRBD1 (5 bases). The CDR3 totals 13 residues. Germline V gene lookup returns CDR1 ENHRY and CDR2 SYGVKD. V was clipped by 7 bases and J by 2 bases, with 12 bases between them.

This chain joins TRBV5-6 and TRBJ2-2; D remains unclear. The CDR3 consists of 15 residues. Germline V gives CDR1 SGHDT, CDR2 YYEEEE. V lost 0 bases and J 3 bases, leaving 9 bases between the germline ends. As DNA, the CDR3 is TGTGCCAGCAGCTTGGAGGGCGCCTACACCGGGGAGCTGTTTTTT. It codes for CASSLEGAYTGELFF.

The chain carries TRBV2 and TRBJ2-1; TRBD2 matches 9 bases. The V and J ends lost 7 bases and 4 bases, in that order; junction bases with no gene match: 8. There are 15 residues in the CDR3. From germline, CDR1 is SNHLY and CDR2 FYNNEI. The CDR3 DNA reads TGTGCCAGCACCACTAGCGGGCGAGTATACAATGAGCAGTTCTTC. Translation: CASTTSGRVYNEQFF.

The sample holds a few counts of this clone. The chain links TRBV19 to TRBJ2-7, with 8 bases lining up with TRBD2. Germline V gene sequence: CDR1 LNHDA, CDR2 SQIVND (reference sequence). Trimming removed 5 bases from V and 1 base from J; junction bases left unmatched: 10. The CDR3 runs 16 residues. The CDR3 bases are TGTGCCAGTAGTGCCCTAAGCGGGGGCTCTTCCTACGAGCAGTACTTC. Protein sequence: CASSALSGGSSYEQYF.

The V call is TRBV19, the J call TRBJ1-1; D might be TRBD1 (5 bases). Germline CDR1 reads LNHDA; CDR2 reads SQIVND (reference sequence). The CDR3 has 16 amino acids. V lost 4 bases and J lost 2, with 17 bases in between. Written as DNA, the CDR3 is TGTGCCAGTAGTAGGGCGGGACGCCTTTACAACACTGAAGCTTTCTTT. It encodes CASSRAGRLYNTEAFF.

In its sample, this clone was seen a few times. The genes are TRBV6-1 and TRBJ2-1; D perhaps matches TRBD2 (6 bases). Germline V gene sequence: CDR1 MNHNS, CDR2 SASEGT. The V and J ends lost 7 bases and 5 bases respectively, with 15 bases between them. There are 14 residues in the CDR3. CDR3: CASTRGSINNEQFF. In nucleotides, the CDR3 is TGTGCCAGCACGCGGGGCAGCATAAACAATGAGCAGTTCTTC.

V usage is TRBV5-1 and J usage is TRBJ1-2; weak D call: TRBD1 (5 bases). With 2 bases removed from V and 6 bases from J, the gap between germline ends came to 17 bases. Germline V CDR1 and CDR2: SGHRS, YFSETQ. CDR3 length: 15 residues. CDR3 amino acids: CASSFPGSEGHGYTF. CDR3 DNA: TGCGCCAGCAGCTTTCCTGGGTCCGAGGGGCATGGCTACACCTTC.

This chain links TRBV21-1 with TRBJ2-3; TRBD2, the table's D call, lacks a check against the DNA. TRBV21-1 is marked as a pseudogene. CDR3 length: 13 amino acids. The CDR3 nucleotides read TGTGCCAGCAGCAAACGGTCCGCAGATACGCAGTATTTT. It is translated as CASSKRSADTQYF.